This T cell receptor (beta chain) came from a study of cytomegalovirus exposure and HLA in healthy donors. J lost 5 bases, V lost 1 base, and 13 bases had no gene match. The CDR3 runs 20 residues. CDR1 is SGHVS and CDR2 is FQNEAQ in the germline V gene. General study findings and limits: Cytomegalovirus-associated status was assigned to more than 150 TCR beta chains.

Notes on this clone: Its antigen is not identified.

Data came from immunoSEQ multiplex PCR; TCRdb stores just in-frame clones and leaves some out. The profile shows a few hundred thousand clones, 86% of them singletons. This TCR was recovered from a young woman in good health and CMV-seronegative. The chain is built from TRBV7-8 and TRBJ2-2; 13 nucleotides agree with TRBD2. The sample taken for sequencing was PBMCs. The CDR3 loop reads CASSLGRVGLAGTLTGELFF. The CDR3 coding sequence is TGTGCCAGCAGCTTAGGGCGTGTGGGACTAGCGGGAACTTTAACCGGGGAGCTGTTTTTT.